This TCR beta chain was captured in a study of T-cell memory formation after mild COVID-19. Study-wide findings and caveats: Pre-infection memory carried some responding clones, suggesting that cross-reactive memory joined.

With regard to this clonotype: Antigen: not known.

V dropped 7 bases and J dropped 3; count of bases not matched to a gene: 18. The germline gives CDR1 MNHEY, CDR2 SMNVEV (reference sequence). This CDR3 has 18 amino acids. From 5'RACE with constant-segment primers came TCR alpha and TCR beta cDNA libraries that carried sample barcodes and UMIs. Each CDR3 protein is one row after TCRdb ran MiXCR on the 5' RACE reads. The data show a few hundred thousand distinct CDR3 sequences, 20% to 25% seen once. This TCR was sampled from a young man who had mild COVID-19 (a few samples of this study predate the infection). Cell type and time point are not known. This chain links TRBV27 with TRBJ2-5; 9 bases match TRBD2. Sequenced material: PBMCs or a T cell subset sorted from them (not recorded which). The CDR3 DNA reads as TGTGCCAGCACTCCTAGCCCCCCCGCGGGAGGGCGTAAAGAGACCCAGTACTTC. Amino acid sequence: CASTPSPPAGGRKETQYF.